The text below deals with one T cell receptor (beta chain). The record originates from a study of shared clonotypes between healthy human individuals. Turning to the study itself: Each donor's CD8 memory used one plate, CD8 naive two, each CD4 subset three.

Within Nashville, Tennessee resided all donors, each a Caucasian adult. Researchers partitioned CD4+ cells into CD45RA+ naive and CD45RA-negative memory subsets. Germline lookup yields CDR1 SGHRS and CDR2 YFSETQ. The V gene lost 0 bases and the J gene lost 10 bases, with 17 bases spanning the gap. CDR3 size: 15 residues. Authors' data handling: Junction-only sequences produced by ImmunoSEQ had no quality scores, so filtering differed. TCRdb's copy holds only in-frame clones and misses some; the assay was immunoSEQ multiplex PCR. V, J and clone size are those of that table, while D and trimming were read from the DNA. The sample consists of roughly 1,100,000 clones, more than 60% of them appearing once.

Sequenced sample: memory CD4+ T cells sorted from blood. Subset indicated: CD45RA-negative fraction. The chain links TRBV5-1 to TRBJ2-1; TRBD1 or TRBD2 may be the D gene (6 bases each). The clonotype comes from a man aged 18 to 30 in good health. Here the CDR3 DNA reads TGCGCCAGCAGCTTGGACGGGGGCCGCGTGTCGGAGCAGTTCTTC. Translation gives CASSLDGGRVSEQFF.